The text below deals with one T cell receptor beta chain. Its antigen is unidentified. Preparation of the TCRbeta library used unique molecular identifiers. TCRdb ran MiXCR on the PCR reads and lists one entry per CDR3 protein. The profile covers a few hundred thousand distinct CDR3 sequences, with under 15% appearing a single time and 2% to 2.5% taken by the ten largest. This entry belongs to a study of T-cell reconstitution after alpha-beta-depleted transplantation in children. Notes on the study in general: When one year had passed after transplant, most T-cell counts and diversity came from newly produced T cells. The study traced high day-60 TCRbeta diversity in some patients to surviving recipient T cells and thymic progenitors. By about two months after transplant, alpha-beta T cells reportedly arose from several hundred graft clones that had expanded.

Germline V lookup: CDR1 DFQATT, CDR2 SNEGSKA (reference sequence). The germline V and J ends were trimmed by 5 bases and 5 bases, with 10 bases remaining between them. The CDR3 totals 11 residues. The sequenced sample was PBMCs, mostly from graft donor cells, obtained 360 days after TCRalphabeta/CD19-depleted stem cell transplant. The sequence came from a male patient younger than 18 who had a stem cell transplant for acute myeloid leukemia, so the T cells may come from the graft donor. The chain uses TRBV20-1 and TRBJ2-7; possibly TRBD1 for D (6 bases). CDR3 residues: CSAVRQDEQYF. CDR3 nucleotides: TGCAGTGCTGTTAGACAGGACGAGCAGTACTTC.